The sequence of this TCR beta chain was determined in a study of CD8 T cells in ankylosing spondylitis (dated by TCRdb to 2017 to 2019). About the full investigation: To find TCR variants linked to disease, the study profiled T cell receptor beta repertoires in ankylosing spondylitis patients and healthy donors. Peripheral blood was sampled, and synovial fluid was additionally collected from ankylosing spondylitis patients. The full study cohort was made up of 25 to 30 ankylosing spondylitis patients and more than 90 healthy donors.

Summary of the overall study and its limitations: Some TCR beta motif variants had previously been reported in synovial fluid and blood of reactive arthritis patients, which suggested common disease-initiation mechanisms. According to the report, matched synovial fluid samples from ankylosing spondylitis patients were significantly enriched for the disease-linked clones. A CD8+ phenotype was shown by the disease-linked clones, which were found at relatively low frequencies in peripheral blood. Blood from ankylosing spondylitis patients appeared to be characterized by a TCR beta motif composed of under ten highly homologous amino acid variants.

Points on this clonotype: The antigen it recognizes is unknown. The sample holds no much larger clone one base away, and base qualities are not on file.

The CDR3 runs 14 residues from the cysteine to the phenylalanine. The retained sequence is limited to the CDR3, 42 bases, with the frame set at the first base. CDR1 and CDR2 are read off the germline V gene as ENHRY and SYGVKD. The germline V and J ends show losses of 4 bases and 6 bases respectively, and no gene match explains 5 bases of the junction. Sequencing used an Illumina HiSeq 2500. Quantitative 5'-RACE with molecular barcodes was used to prepare TCR beta libraries. Per the original workflow: Disease-linked TCR variants were identified with a new computational method built on a probabilistic model of VDJ rearrangement. TCRdb reworked the public reads: Q25 trimming with fastp, MiXCR clone assembly, productive beta chains retained. All rows with the same CDR3 protein become a single entry with the most common DNA and genes. TCRdb, rather than the study authors, made the V and J calls. The table for this sample lists 200,000 to 300,000 distinct CDR3 sequences; 20% to 30% of them were counted only once. Approximately 0.61% of the sample rests with the top ten.

The sequenced sample consisted of blood, either unsorted or a sorted T cell fraction (not recorded which). The sequence was collected from a male donor with ankylosing spondylitis or in good health (not recorded which). This chain joins TRBV10-3 to TRBJ2-3, with 9 bases in between that match TRBD1. The CDR3 reads CAISGGQGMDTQYF. The base sequence is TGTGCCATCAGTGGAGGACAGGGGATGGATACGCAGTATTTT.